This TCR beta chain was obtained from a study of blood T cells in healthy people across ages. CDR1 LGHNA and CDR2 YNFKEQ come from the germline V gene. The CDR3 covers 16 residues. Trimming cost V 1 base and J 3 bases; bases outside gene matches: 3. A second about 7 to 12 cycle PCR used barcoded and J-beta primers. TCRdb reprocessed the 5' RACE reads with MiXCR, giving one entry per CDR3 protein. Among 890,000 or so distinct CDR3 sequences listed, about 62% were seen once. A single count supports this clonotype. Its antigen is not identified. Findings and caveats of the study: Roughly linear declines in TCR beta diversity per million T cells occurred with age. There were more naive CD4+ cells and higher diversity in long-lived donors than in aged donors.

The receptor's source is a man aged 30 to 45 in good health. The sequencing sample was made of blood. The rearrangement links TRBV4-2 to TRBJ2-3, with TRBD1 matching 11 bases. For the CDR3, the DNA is TGTGCCAGCAGCCAAGCCGGGACAGGGGGAACAGATACGCAGTATTTT. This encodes CASSQAGTGGTDTQYF.